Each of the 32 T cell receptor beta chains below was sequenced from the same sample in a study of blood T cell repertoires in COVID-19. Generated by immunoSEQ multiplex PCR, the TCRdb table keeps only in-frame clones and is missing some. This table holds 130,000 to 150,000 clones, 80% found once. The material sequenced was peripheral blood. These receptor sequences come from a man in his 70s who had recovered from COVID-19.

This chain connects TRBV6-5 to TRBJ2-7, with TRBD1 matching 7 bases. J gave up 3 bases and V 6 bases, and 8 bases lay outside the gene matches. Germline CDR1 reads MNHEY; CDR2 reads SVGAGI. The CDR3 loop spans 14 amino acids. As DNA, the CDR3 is TGTGCCAGCAGGAAGACAGGGCTTAACTACGAGCAGTACTTC. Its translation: CASRKTGLNYEQYF.

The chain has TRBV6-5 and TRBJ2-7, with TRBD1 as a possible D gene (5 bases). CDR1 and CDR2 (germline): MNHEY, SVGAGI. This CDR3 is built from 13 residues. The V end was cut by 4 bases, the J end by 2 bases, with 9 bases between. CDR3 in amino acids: CASSSGHPYEQYF. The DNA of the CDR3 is TGTGCCAGCAGTTCCGGACATCCCTACGAGCAGTACTTC.

The CDR3 region has the DNA TGTGCCAGCAGCCCCGGAGGTGAACCTCGCCACGAGCAGTACTTC. This codes for CASSPGGEPRHEQYF. The J gene is TRBJ2-7, the V gene TRBV7-2; the D gene is possibly TRBD2 (5 bases). Germline-derived CDR1 and CDR2 are SGHTA and FQGNSA. The CDR3 sequence is 15 residues long. V was pared by 5 bases and J by 5 bases, with 19 bases between.

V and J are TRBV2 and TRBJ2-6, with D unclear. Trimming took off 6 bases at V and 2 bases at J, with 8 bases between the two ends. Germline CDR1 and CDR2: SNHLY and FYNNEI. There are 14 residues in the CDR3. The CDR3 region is CASRRITGANVLTF. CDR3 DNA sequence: TGTGCCAGCAGGCGGATCACTGGGGCCAACGTCCTGACTTTC.

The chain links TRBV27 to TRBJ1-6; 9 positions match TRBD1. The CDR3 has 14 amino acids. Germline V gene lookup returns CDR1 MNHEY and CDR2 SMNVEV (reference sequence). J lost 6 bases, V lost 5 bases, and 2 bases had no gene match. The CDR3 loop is CASSRDRANSPLHF. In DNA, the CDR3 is TGTGCCAGCAGTAGGGACAGGGCTAATTCACCCCTCCACTTT.

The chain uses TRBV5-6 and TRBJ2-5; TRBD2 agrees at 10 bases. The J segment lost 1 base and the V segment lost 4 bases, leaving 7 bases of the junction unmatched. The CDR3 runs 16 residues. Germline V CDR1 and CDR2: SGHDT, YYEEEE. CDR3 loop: CASSPGLAVLQETQYF. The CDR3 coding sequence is TGTGCCAGCAGCCCTGGACTAGCGGTCCTCCAAGAGACCCAGTACTTC.

The CDR3 loop is CASSAYSSSEQYF. DNA for the CDR3: TGTGCCAGCAGCGCCTACAGTTCCTCGGAGCAGTACTTC. The genes are TRBV7-9 and TRBJ2-7; D remains unclear. The V end lost 5 bases, the J end lost 7 bases, and 15 bases lay between the germline ends. Germline V gene lookup returns CDR1 SEHNR and CDR2 FQNEAQ (reference sequence). The CDR3 is 13 residues long.

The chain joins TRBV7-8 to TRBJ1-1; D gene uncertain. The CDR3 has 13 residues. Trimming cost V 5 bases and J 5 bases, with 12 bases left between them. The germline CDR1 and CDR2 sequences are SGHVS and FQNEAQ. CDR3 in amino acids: CASSLGIETEAFF. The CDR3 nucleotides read TGTGCCAGCAGCCTCGGGATTGAAACTGAAGCTTTCTTT.

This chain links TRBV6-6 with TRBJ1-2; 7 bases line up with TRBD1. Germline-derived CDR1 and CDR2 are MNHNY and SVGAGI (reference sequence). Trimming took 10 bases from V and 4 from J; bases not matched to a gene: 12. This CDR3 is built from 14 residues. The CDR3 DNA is TGTGCCACCCGGGACAGAAAAGCTTTCTATGGCTACACCTTC. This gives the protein CATRDRKAFYGYTF.

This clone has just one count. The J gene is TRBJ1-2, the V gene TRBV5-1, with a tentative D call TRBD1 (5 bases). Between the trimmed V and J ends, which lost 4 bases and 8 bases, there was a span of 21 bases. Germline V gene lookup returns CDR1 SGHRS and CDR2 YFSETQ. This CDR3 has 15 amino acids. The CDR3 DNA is TGCGCCAGCAGCGTGGGGTTGGGGGGTCTTGACGGCTACACCTTC. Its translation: CASSVGLGGLDGYTF.

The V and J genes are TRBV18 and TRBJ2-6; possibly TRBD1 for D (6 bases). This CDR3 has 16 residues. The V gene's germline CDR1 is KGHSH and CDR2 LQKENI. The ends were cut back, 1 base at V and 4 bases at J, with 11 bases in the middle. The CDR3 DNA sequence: TGTGCCAGCTCACCACAAGGGGGTTCCGGGGCCAACGTCCTGACTTTC. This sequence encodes CASSPQGGSGANVLTF.

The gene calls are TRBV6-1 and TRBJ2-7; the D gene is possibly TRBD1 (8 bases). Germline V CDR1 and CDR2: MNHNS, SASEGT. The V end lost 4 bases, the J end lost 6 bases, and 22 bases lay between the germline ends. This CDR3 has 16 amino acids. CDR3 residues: CASSGGTGGVRGEQYF. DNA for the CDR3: TGTGCCAGCAGTGGGGGCACAGGGGGGGTACGCGGCGAGCAGTACTTC.

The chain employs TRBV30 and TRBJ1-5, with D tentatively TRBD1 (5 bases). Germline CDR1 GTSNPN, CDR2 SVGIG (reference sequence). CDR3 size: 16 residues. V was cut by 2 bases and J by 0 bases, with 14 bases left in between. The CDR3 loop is CAWSPRQTDSNQPQHF. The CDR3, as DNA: TGTGCCTGGAGTCCTCGACAGACCGATAGCAATCAGCCCCAGCATTTT.

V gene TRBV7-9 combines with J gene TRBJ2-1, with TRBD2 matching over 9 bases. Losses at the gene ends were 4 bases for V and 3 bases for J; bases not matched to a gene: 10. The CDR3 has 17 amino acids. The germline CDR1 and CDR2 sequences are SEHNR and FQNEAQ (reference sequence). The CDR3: CASSSARLAENYNEQFF. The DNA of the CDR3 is TGTGCCAGCAGCTCGGCGCGACTAGCGGAGAACTACAATGAGCAGTTCTTC.

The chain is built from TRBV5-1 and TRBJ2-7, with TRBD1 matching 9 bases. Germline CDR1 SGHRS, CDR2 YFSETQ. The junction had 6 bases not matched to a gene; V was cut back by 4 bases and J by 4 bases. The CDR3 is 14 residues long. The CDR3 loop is CASSSQTGGYEQYF. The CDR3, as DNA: TGCGCCAGCAGCAGCCAGACAGGGGGTTACGAGCAGTACTTC. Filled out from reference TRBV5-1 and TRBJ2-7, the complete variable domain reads KAGVTQTPRYLIKTRGQQVTLSCSPISGHRSVSWYQQTPGQGLQFLFEYFSETQRNKGNFPGRFSGRQFSNSRSEMNVSTLELGDSALYLCASSSQTGGYEQYFGPGTRLTVT.

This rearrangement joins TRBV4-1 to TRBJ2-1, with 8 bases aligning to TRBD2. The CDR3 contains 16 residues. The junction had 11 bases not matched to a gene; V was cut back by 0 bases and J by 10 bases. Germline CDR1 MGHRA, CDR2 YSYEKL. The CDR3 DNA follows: TGCGCCAGCAGCCAAGAGGGGACTAGGATATCCGGAGAGCAGTTCTTC. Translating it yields CASSQEGTRISGEQFF.

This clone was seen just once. CDR3 in DNA: TGTGCCAGCAGTCGGTGGGGCCTTAATGAAAAACTGTTTTTT. This translates into CASSRWGLNEKLFF. The rearrangement uses TRBV5-5 and TRBJ1-4; D is possibly TRBD1 (5 bases). This CDR3 is built from 14 residues. V gave up 5 bases and J gave up 4 bases, with 12 bases separating them. Germline V gene lookup returns CDR1 SGHKS and CDR2 YYEKEE (reference sequence).

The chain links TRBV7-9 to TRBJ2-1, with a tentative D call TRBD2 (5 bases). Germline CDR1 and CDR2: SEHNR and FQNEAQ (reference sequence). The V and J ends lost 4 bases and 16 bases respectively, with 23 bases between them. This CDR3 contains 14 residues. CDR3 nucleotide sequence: TGTGCCAGCAGCTCCCCCGGATTGGGCAGAGGGATTTTCTTC. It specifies CASSSPGLGRGIFF.

The CDR3 is CASSALGRADTQYF. The CDR3 nucleotides are TGTGCCAGCAGCGCCCTAGGTCGGGCAGATACGCAGTATTTT. The chain recombines TRBV9 with TRBJ2-3, with unresolved D. V was trimmed by 3 bases and J by 4 bases, leaving 12 bases between them. CDR1 and CDR2 from the germline V gene are SGDLS and YYNGEE. The length of the CDR3 is 14 residues.

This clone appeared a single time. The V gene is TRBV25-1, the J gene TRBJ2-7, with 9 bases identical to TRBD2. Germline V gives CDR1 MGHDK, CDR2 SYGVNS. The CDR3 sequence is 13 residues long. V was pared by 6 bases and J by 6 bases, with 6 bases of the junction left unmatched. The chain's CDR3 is CASREGLAGEQYF. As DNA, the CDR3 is TGTGCCAGCAGGGAGGGACTAGCCGGCGAGCAGTACTTC.

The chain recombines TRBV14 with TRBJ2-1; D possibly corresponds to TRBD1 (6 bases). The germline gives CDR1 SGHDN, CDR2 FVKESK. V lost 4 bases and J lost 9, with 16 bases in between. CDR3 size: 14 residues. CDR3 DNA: TGTGCCAGCAGCCCCGGGACACTAGGCGCTGAGCAGTTCTTC. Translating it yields CASSPGTLGAEQFF. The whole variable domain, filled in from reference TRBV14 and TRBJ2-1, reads EAGVTQFPSHSVIEKGQTVTLRCDPISGHDNLYWYRRVMGKEIKFLLHFVKESKQDESGMPNNRFLAERTGGTYSTLKVQPAELEDSGVYFCASSPGTLGAEQFFGPGTRLTVL.

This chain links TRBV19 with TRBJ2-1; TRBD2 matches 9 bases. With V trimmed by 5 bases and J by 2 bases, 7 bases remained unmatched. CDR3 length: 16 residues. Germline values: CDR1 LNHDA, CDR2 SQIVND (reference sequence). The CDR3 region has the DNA TGTGCCAGTAGTTTACAAGCGGGAGGCCCCTACAATGAGCAGTTCTTC. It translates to CASSLQAGGPYNEQFF.

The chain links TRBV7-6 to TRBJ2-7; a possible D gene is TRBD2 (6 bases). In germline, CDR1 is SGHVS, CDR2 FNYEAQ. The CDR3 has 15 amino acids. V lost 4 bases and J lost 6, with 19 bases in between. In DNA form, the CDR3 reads TGTGCCAGCAGCTCGACGGAGGGTTTGGCGGGCGAGCAGTACTTC. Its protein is CASSSTEGLAGEQYF.

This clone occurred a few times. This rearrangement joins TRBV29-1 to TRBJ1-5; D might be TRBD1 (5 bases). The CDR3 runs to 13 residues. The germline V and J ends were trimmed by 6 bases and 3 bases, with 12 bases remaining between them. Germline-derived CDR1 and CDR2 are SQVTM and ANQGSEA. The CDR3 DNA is TGCAGCGTCCGGGCAGGGAACAATCAGCCCCAGCATTTT. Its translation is CSVRAGNNQPQHF.

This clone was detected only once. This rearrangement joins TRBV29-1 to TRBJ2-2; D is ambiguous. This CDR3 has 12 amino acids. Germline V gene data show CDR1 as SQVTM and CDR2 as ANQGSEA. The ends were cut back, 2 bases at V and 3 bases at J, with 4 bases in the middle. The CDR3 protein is CSVELYTGELFF. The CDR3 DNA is TGCAGCGTTGAACTCTACACCGGGGAGCTGTTTTTT.

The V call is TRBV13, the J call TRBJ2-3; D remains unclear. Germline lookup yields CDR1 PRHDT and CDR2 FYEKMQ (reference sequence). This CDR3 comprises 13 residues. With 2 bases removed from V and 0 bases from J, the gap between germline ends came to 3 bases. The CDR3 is CASSLQSTDTQYF. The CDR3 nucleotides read TGTGCCAGCAGCTTACAGAGCACAGATACGCAGTATTTT.

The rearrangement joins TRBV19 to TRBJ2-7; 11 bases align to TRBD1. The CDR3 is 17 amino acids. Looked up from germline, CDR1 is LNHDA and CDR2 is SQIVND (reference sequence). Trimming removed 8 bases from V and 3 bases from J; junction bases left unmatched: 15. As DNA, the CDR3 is TGTGCCAGTTCTCCCGGGACAGGGGGAAAATTGGGCTACGAGCAGTACTTC. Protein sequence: CASSPGTGGKLGYEQYF.

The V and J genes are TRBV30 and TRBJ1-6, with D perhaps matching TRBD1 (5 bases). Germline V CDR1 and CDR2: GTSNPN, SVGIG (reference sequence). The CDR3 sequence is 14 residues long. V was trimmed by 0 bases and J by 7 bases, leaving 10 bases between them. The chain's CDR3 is CAWSVSGGNSPLHF. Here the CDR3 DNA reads TGTGCCTGGAGTGTTTCGGGGGGGAATTCACCCCTCCACTTT.

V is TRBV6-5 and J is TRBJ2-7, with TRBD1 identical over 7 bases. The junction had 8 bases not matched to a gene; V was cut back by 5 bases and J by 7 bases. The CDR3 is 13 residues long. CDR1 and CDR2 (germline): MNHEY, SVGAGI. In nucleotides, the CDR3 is TGTGCCAGCAGTCCCGGGACAGACCTGGAGCAGTACTTC. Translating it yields CASSPGTDLEQYF.

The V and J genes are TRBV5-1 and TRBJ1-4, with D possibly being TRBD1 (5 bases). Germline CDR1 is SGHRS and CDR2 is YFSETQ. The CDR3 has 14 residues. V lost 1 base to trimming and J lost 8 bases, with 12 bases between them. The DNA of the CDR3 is TGCGCCAGCAGCTTGTCCGGGGGAGAGGAAAAACTGTTTTTT. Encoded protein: CASSLSGGEEKLFF.

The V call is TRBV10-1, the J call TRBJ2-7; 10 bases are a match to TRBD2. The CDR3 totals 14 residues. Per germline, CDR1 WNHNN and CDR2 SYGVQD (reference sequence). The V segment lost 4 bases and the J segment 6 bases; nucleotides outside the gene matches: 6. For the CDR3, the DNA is TGCGCCAGCAGTGTGGAGCGGGAGGGTCTCGAGCAGTACTTC. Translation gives CASSVEREGLEQYF.

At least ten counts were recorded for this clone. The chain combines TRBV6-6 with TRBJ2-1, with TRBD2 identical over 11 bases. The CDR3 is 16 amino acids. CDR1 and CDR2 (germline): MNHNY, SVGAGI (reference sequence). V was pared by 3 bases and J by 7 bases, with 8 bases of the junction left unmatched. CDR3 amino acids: CASSYIRTSGSNEQFF. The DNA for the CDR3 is TGTGCCAGCAGTTATATACGAACTAGCGGGAGTAATGAGCAGTTCTTC.